These T cell receptor beta chains were read from a single sample in a study of blood T cell repertoires in COVID-19. Measured with immunoSEQ multiplex PCR; TCRdb has only the in-frame clones, and not every one. The repertoire holds about 290,000 clones, with around 88% as singletons. The sequencing sample was made of peripheral blood. Receptors were obtained from a man aged 40-49 years with acute or convalescent COVID-19. The CDR3 runs from the conserved cysteine through the conserved F or W. The order of the fields is clone size, V gene, D gene, J gene, CDR3 length, CDR3 protein, CDR3 DNA. A D gene is named only where the DNA matches it firmly. Expanded clones are given a class, and other clones once, few, many or no size at all.

.	TRBV9	.	TRBJ1-6	16	CASSVGTGPGNSPLHF	TGTGCCAGCAGCGTAGGAACAGGGCCGGGTAATTCACCCCTCCACTTT
.	TRBV30	.	TRBJ2-7	11	CAWSQSYEQYF	TGTGCCTGGAGTCAGTCTTACGAGCAGTACTTC
.	TRBV11-2	TRBD2	TRBJ2-1	15	CASSPTSGIDNEQFF	TGTGCCAGCAGCCCTACTAGCGGGATAGACAATGAGCAGTTCTTC
.	TRBV3-1/TRBV3-2	.	TRBJ2-1	14	CASSHSMGHNEQFF	TGTGCCAGCAGCCATTCCATGGGGCACAATGAGCAGTTCTTC
.	TRBV6-5	.	TRBJ1-2	13	CASSYLAGKGYTF	TGTGCCAGCAGTTACCTGGCAGGGAAGGGCTACACCTTC
.	TRBV2	.	TRBJ1-2	13	CASSEDRNYGYTF	TGTGCCAGCAGTGAAGACAGGAACTATGGCTACACCTTC
.	TRBV20-1	TRBD1	TRBJ1-4	13	CSASRTGREKLFF	TGCAGTGCTAGTAGGACAGGGAGAGAAAAACTGTTTTTT
.	TRBV7-2	TRBD1	TRBJ2-1	13	CASSLGDRGGRFF	TGTGCCAGCAGCTTAGGTGACAGGGGGGGTCGGTTCTTC
once	TRBV27	.	TRBJ1-1	14	CASTSGRGRTEAFF	TGTGCCAGCACCTCTGGGAGAGGGAGGACTGAAGCTTTCTTT
.	TRBV3-1/TRBV3-2	.	TRBJ1-2	14	CASSLIGGDGGYTF	TGTGCCAGCAGCCTTATAGGGGGTGATGGGGGCTACACCTTC
.	TRBV2	.	TRBJ2-1	16	CASSSNTGNPYNEQFF	TGTGCCAGCAGCAGTAACACAGGGAATCCCTACAATGAGCAGTTCTTC
.	TRBV30	.	TRBJ1-6	14	CAWSVRLRVSPLHF	TGTGCCTGGAGTGTACGATTGAGAGTATCACCCCTCCACTTT
.	TRBV27	.	TRBJ2-2	12	CASSSPTGELFF	TGTGCCAGCAGTTCCCCGACCGGGGAGCTGTTTTTT
.	TRBV7-2	.	TRBJ1-6	15	CASSPGHSRASPLHF	TGTGCCAGCAGCCCCGGACACTCTAGGGCTTCACCCCTCCACTTT
.	TRBV4-1	.	TRBJ1-4	16	CASSQGRQVPREKLFF	TGCGCCAGCAGCCAAGGGCGACAGGTCCCGAGGGAAAAACTGTTTTTT
.	TRBV5-1	TRBD2	TRBJ2-7	14	CASRTSGGAREQYF	TGCGCCAGCCGGACTAGCGGGGGGGCAAGGGAGCAGTACTTC
.	TRBV19	.	TRBJ2-2	14	CASRSLGESGELFF	TGTGCCAGTAGATCCCTCGGGGAATCCGGGGAGCTGTTTTTT
few	TRBV5-5	.	TRBJ1-3	14	CASSLESSGNTIYF	TGTGCCAGCAGCTTGGAGAGCTCTGGAAACACCATATATTTT